The 10 T cell receptor beta chains given below trace back to one sample, sequenced in a study of CD8+CD57+ T cells in acquired aplastic anemia (dated by TCRdb to the late 2010s). The patients picked for sequencing were ones in whom flow cytometry had shown an expansion of CD8+CD57+ cells. TCRdb shows the sequencer as Illumina HiSeq 2000. Genomic DNA was used as template for profiling of TCR beta VDJ combinations and CDR3 sequences. The public reads were reanalyzed by TCRdb: fastp trimming at Q25, MiXCR alignment, in-frame beta chains only. Every CDR3 protein is listed once, alongside the most common genes and DNA of its rows. Here the sample has about 200,000 distinct CDR3 sequences; roughly 60% occur a single time. The top ten constitute about 60% of the sample. The sequencing input was sorted CD4+, CD8+, or CD8+CD57+ T cells (not recorded which) from PBMCs. The source of these receptors is a human donor with aplastic anemia.

This clonotype has a handful of counts. In DNA, the CDR3 is TGCAGTGCTACGGGACAGGGGTCCGGGGAGACCCAGTACTTC. This translates into CSATGQGSGETQYF. The gene calls are TRBV20-1 and TRBJ2-5, with 10 bases fitting TRBD1. V lost 4 bases, J lost 5 bases, and 7 bases stayed unmatched. CDR1 is DFQATT, CDR2 SNEGSKA, per germline (reference sequence). This CDR3 has 14 residues.

This clonotype was counted ten times or more. The chain combines TRBV7-9 with TRBJ1-5; 11 bases match TRBD1. CDR1 is SEHNR, CDR2 FQNEAQ, per germline (reference sequence). There are 14 residues in the CDR3. The ends lost 5 bases at V and 4 bases at J; junction bases unmatched: 1. As DNA, the CDR3 is TGTGCCAGCAGCGGGACAGGGGGGAATCAGCCCCAGCATTTT. It codes for CASSGTGGNQPQHF.

The V and J genes are TRBV10-2 and TRBJ2-7; 7 positions match TRBD2. Germline V CDR1 and CDR2: WSHSY, SAAADI. Germline trimming cut 7 bases from V and 4 bases from J; bases unmatched to any gene: 4. This CDR3 contains 12 residues. CDR3 in amino acids: CASTMGGYEQYF. In nucleotides, the CDR3 is TGCGCCAGCACTATGGGGGGGTACGAGCAGTACTTC.

This clonotype was counted many times. This rearrangement joins TRBV10-3 to TRBJ1-1; the match to TRBD1 covers 7 bases. Germline loops: CDR1 ENHRY, CDR2 SYGVKD. The CDR3 runs 13 residues. V trimming: 2 bases; J trimming: 6 bases; junction bases outside the gene matches: 3. The CDR3 spells CAISERDSPEAFF. CDR3 in DNA: TGTGCCATCAGTGAGAGGGACAGCCCTGAAGCTTTCTTT.

This chain joins TRBV11-2 and TRBJ2-2, with TRBD1 as a possible D gene (6 bases). With 5 bases removed from V and 6 bases from J, the gap between germline ends came to 13 bases. The germline gives CDR1 SGHAT, CDR2 FQNNGV. The CDR3 runs 14 residues. The CDR3 is CASSQQGVAGELFF. CDR3 sequence (DNA): TGTGCCAGCAGCCAACAGGGTGTTGCCGGGGAGCTGTTTTTT.

The gene calls are TRBV2 and TRBJ1-2; D possibly corresponds to TRBD1 (6 bases). The V gene lost 11 bases and the J gene lost 4 bases, with 17 bases spanning the gap. The CDR3 totals 13 residues. Germline V gene lookup returns CDR1 SNHLY and CDR2 FYNNEI. CDR3 sequence: CAGLPDRPYGYTF. The CDR3 DNA sequence: TGTGCCGGCCTCCCCGACAGGCCCTATGGCTACACCTTC.

This sequence joins TRBV20-1 and TRBJ2-2, with 9 positions matching TRBD2. Germline CDR1 and CDR2: DFQATT and SNEGSKA (reference sequence). This CDR3 comprises 14 residues. The V gene end was trimmed by 6 bases and the J gene end by 3 bases; junction bases not matched to a gene: 5. The CDR3 sequence: CSAVAGAYTGELFF. The DNA for the CDR3 is TGCAGTGCGGTAGCGGGGGCGTACACCGGGGAGCTGTTTTTT.

The genes are TRBV5-1 and TRBJ2-7, with D perhaps TRBD1 (6 bases). The CDR3 loop spans 13 amino acids. V lost 3 bases and J 2 bases, leaving 9 bases between the germline ends. Germline CDR1 and CDR2: SGHRS and YFSETQ. CDR3: CASSSRGPYEQYF. The DNA of the CDR3 is TGCGCCAGCAGCTCCAGGGGACCCTACGAGCAGTACTTC.

This clonotype showed up just once. At one end the junction does not follow the germline gene, possibly because of a read error. J is TRBJ2-7 and V is TRBV20-1; 7 nucleotides line up with TRBD1. The germline gives CDR1 DFQATT, CDR2 SNEGSKA (reference sequence). The CDR3 covers 12 residues. CDR3 in amino acids: CSAPDRHYEQNF. DNA for the CDR3: TGCAGTGCTCCGGACAGGCACTACGAGCAGAACTTC.

The J gene is TRBJ2-7, the V gene TRBV10-2, with D maybe TRBD1 (6 bases). The V and J ends lost 8 bases and 2 bases respectively, with 10 bases between them. The CDR3 is 12 amino acids. Germline CDR1 is WSHSY and CDR2 is SAAADI. The CDR3 region has the DNA TGCGCCAGCCTGACAGGAACCTACGAGCAGTACTTC. Its translation: CASLTGTYEQYF.